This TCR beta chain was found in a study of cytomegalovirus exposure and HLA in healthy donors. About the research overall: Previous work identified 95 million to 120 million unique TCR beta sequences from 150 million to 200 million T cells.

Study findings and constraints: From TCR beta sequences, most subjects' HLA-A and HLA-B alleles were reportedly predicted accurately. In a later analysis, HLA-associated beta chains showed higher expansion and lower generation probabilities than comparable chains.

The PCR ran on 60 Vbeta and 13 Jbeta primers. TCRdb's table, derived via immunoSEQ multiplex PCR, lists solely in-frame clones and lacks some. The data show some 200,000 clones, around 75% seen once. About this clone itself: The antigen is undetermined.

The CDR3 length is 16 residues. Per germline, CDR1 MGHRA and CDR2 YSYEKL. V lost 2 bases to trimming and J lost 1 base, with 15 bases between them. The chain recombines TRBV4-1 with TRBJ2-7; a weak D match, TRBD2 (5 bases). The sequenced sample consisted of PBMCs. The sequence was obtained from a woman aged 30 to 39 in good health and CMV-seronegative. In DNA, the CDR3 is TGCGCCAGCAGCCAAATCGTCGGGGTGGCGTCCTACGAGCAGTACTTC. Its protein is CASSQIVGVASYEQYF.